The 24 T cell receptor beta chains reported below all come from one sample, sequenced in a study of technical replicates of blood from four donors (dated by TCRdb to about 2017). Library method: the immunoSEQ multiplex PCR assay. As stored in TCRdb, this immuneACCESS dataset retains in-frame rearrangements with V and J assigned. A fraction of the clones does not appear; measured against another copy, unresolved V genes explain less than half of the discrepancy, and the remainder lacks a known reason. The sample table records 65,000 to 90,000 clones; 90% to 95% of these occur just once. The ten largest clones capture around 0.24% of the sample. The sequencing input was T cells isolated from PBMCs. These receptor sequences come from a human donor in good health.

This clone came up a few times. V and J are TRBV2 and TRBJ1-1; 9 bases are a match to TRBD1. Trimming removed 8 bases from V and 0 bases from J; junction bases left unmatched: 4. The CDR3 sequence is 14 residues long. Germline CDR1 and CDR2: SNHLY and FYNNEI. CDR3: CASGQGFMNTEAFF. The CDR3, as DNA: TGTGCCAGCGGACAGGGGTTTATGAACACTGAAGCTTTCTTT. Using reference TRBV2 and TRBJ1-1 for the parts outside the CDR3, the full variable domain is EPEVTQTPSHQVTQMGQEVILRCVPISNHLYFYWYRQILGQKVEFLVSFYNNEISEKSEIFDDQFSVERPDGSNFTLKIRSTKLEDSAMYFCASGQGFMNTEAFFGQGTRLTVV.

This clone has more than one count but fewer than ten. This sequence joins TRBV5-1 and TRBJ1-1, with D possibly being TRBD1 (5 bases). Germline V gene data show CDR1 as SGHRS and CDR2 as YFSETQ. V lost 4 bases and J lost 3, with 13 bases in between. CDR3 length equals 14 residues. The CDR3 bases are TGCGCCAGCAGCCTCCAGGACACGTACACTGAAGCTTTCTTT. Protein product: CASSLQDTYTEAFF.

V is TRBV30 and J is TRBJ2-2; 9 positions agree with TRBD2. CDR3 length: 12 residues. Trimming removed 1 base from V and 13 bases from J; junction bases left unmatched: 4. Germline V CDR1 and CDR2: GTSNPN, SVGIG (reference sequence). The DNA of the CDR3 is TGTGCCTGGAGTGCCGGGACTAGCCGGCTGTTTTTT. It is translated as CAWSAGTSRLFF.

The chain carries TRBV2 and TRBJ2-3, with D perhaps matching TRBD2 (6 bases). The V and J ends lost 6 bases and 2 bases respectively, with 12 bases between them. This CDR3 spans 14 amino acids. Germline-derived CDR1 and CDR2 are SNHLY and FYNNEI. The chain's CDR3 is CASRQAGTTDTQYF. Written as DNA, the CDR3 is TGTGCCAGCAGGCAAGCGGGCACCACAGATACGCAGTATTTT.

The chain is built from TRBV6-5 and TRBJ1-1; 8 bases map to TRBD1. The CDR3 loop spans 14 amino acids. J lost 0 bases, V lost 6 bases, and 3 bases had no gene match. From germline, CDR1 is MNHEY and CDR2 SVGAGI. CDR3 nucleotide sequence: TGTGCCAGCAGACCACAGGGGGTGAACACTGAAGCTTTCTTT. It codes for CASRPQGVNTEAFF.

The genes are TRBV7-8 and TRBJ2-7, with 15 positions matching TRBD2. This CDR3 comprises 22 residues. V shed 4 bases, J shed 3 bases, and the junction held 22 bases outside the gene matches. Per germline, CDR1 SGHVS and CDR2 FQNEAQ. The CDR3 sequence is CASSSWALRSGTSGRPSYEQYF. The CDR3 DNA reads TGTGCCAGCAGCTCCTGGGCGTTACGATCCGGGACTAGCGGGAGGCCGAGCTACGAGCAGTACTTC.

CDR3 DNA: TGTGCCAGCAGCCGGACAGGAGCCTTCAATGAGCAGTTCTTC. As protein: CASSRTGAFNEQFF. The chain combines TRBV14 with TRBJ2-1; 7 bases are a match to TRBD1. This CDR3 is 14 amino acids long. V lost 4 bases, J lost 6 bases, and 6 bases stayed unmatched. The germline V gene encodes CDR1 SGHDN and CDR2 FVKESK.

The V gene is TRBV30, the J gene TRBJ1-3; 8 nucleotides align to TRBD1. The CDR3 has 14 residues. Germline loops: CDR1 GTSNPN, CDR2 SVGIG (reference sequence). V dropped 5 bases and J dropped 3; count of bases not matched to a gene: 6. The CDR3, as DNA: TGTGCCTGGGCGACAGGGGTGGATGGAAACACCATATATTTT. Translated, it gives CAWATGVDGNTIYF.

The genes are TRBV28 and TRBJ2-5, with 12 nucleotides matching TRBD1. The V gene end was trimmed by 5 bases and the J gene end by 2 bases; junction bases not matched to a gene: 6. The CDR3 has 16 residues. Germline V CDR1 and CDR2: MDHEN, SYDVKM. CDR3 loop: CASSIGTGGGQETQYF. As DNA, the CDR3 is TGTGCCAGCAGTATCGGGACAGGGGGCGGACAAGAGACCCAGTACTTC.

The count of this clone is one. The chain joins TRBV19 to TRBJ2-7; maybe TRBD1 (6 bases). Germline V lookup: CDR1 LNHDA, CDR2 SQIVND (reference sequence). This CDR3 region has 15 residues. V was clipped by 1 base and J by 3 bases, with 13 bases between them. Here the CDR3 reads CASSIAAGADYEQYF. The CDR3 region has the DNA TGTGCCAGTAGTATAGCGGCAGGGGCCGACTACGAGCAGTACTTC.

The chain is built from TRBV29-1 and TRBJ2-7; D might be TRBD2 (5 bases). Trimming shortened V by 2 bases and J by 3 bases, and 11 bases separated the two germline ends. The CDR3 has 13 residues. Germline CDR1 SQVTM, CDR2 ANQGSEA. The DNA for the CDR3 is TGCAGCGTTGAAAGGGCGGGTTTCTACGAGCAGTACTTC. Protein product: CSVERAGFYEQYF.

The CDR3 bases are TGTGCCAGTAGGAATCCCTTCGAGGGGGATCGTGGGCAGGCCCAGCATTTT. This codes for CASRNPFEGDRGQAQHF. The chain joins TRBV19 to TRBJ1-5, with a tentative D call TRBD1 (6 bases). CDR3 size: 17 residues. Trimming pared 6 bases from V and 11 bases from J, leaving 29 bases between. The germline gives CDR1 LNHDA, CDR2 SQIVND (reference sequence).

The V gene is TRBV6-5, the J gene TRBJ2-7; 7 nucleotides line up with TRBD2. Germline CDR1 reads MNHEY; CDR2 reads SVGAGI. The CDR3 is made up of 14 amino acids. V shed 7 bases and J 0 bases; nucleotides not matched to a gene: 6. The CDR3 DNA reads as TGTGCCAGCAAGCGGGAAGAAAACTCCTACGAGCAGTACTTC. Translated: CASKREENSYEQYF.

This chain connects TRBV4-1 to TRBJ2-3, with D uncertain. V was clipped by 6 bases and J by 2 bases, with 9 bases between them. This CDR3 spans 13 amino acids. Per the germline V gene, CDR1 is MGHRA and CDR2 is YSYEKL. The CDR3 spells CASRSLHTDTQYF. The CDR3 coding sequence is TGCGCCAGCAGGAGCCTCCACACAGATACGCAGTATTTT.

V is TRBV27 and J is TRBJ2-7; 11 bases match TRBD1. CDR1 and CDR2 from the germline V gene are MNHEY and SMNVEV (reference sequence). With V trimmed by 3 bases and J by 5 bases, 3 bases remained unmatched. This CDR3 has 14 residues. This CDR3 is CASSLGQGVNEQYF. The DNA of the CDR3 is TGTGCCAGCAGTTTGGGACAGGGGGTTAACGAGCAGTACTTC.

The chain combines TRBV10-2 with TRBJ1-1, with D tentatively TRBD1 (5 bases). There are 12 residues in the CDR3. Trimming took 11 bases from V and 1 from J, leaving 11 bases between them. CDR1 is WSHSY, CDR2 SAAADI, per germline. CDR3 protein: CASQGGNTEAFF. In DNA, the CDR3 is TGCGCCTCCCAGGGAGGGAACACTGAAGCTTTCTTT.

V and J are TRBV11-3 and TRBJ2-1; tentatively, D is TRBD2 (5 bases). The germline V and J ends were trimmed by 2 bases and 4 bases, with 9 bases remaining between them. Germline V gives CDR1 SGHNT, CDR2 YENEEA. The CDR3 runs 14 residues. CDR3 coding DNA: TGTGCCAGCAGCTTACGTGGGAGTTACAATGAGCAGTTCTTC. This sequence encodes CASSLRGSYNEQFF.

This clone was counted between two and nine times. The V call is TRBV4-1, the J call TRBJ1-3; D gene uncertain. Germline CDR1 and CDR2: MGHRA and YSYEKL. CDR3 length: 17 residues. V was shortened by 1 base and J by 0 bases, with 13 bases between the two germline ends. CDR3 sequence reads: CASSQGRAAGSGNTIYF. Here the CDR3 DNA reads TGCGCCAGCAGCCAAGGCCGAGCAGCGGGCTCTGGAAACACCATATATTTT.

The rearrangement links TRBV7-3 to TRBJ2-3; 9 bases map to TRBD2. Germline CDR1 and CDR2: SGHTA and FQGTGA. Trimming removed 5 bases from V and 2 bases from J; junction bases left unmatched: 5. The CDR3 contains 15 residues. This chain's CDR3 is CASSPIAGDTDTQYF. For the CDR3, the DNA is TGTGCCAGCAGCCCAATAGCGGGGGACACAGATACGCAGTATTTT.

CDR3 protein: CASSLTGNTEAFF. The CDR3 DNA reads as TGTGCCAGCAGTCTGACGGGGAACACTGAAGCTTTCTTT. The chain links TRBV6-4 to TRBJ1-1; D call uncertain. Germline V gives CDR1 MRHNA, CDR2 SNTAGT. The CDR3 extends over 13 amino acids. The germline V and J ends were trimmed by 5 bases and 1 base, with 8 bases remaining between them.

J is TRBJ2-1 and V is TRBV5-1; D unclear. Trimming took 7 bases from V and 0 from J, leaving 11 bases between them. The CDR3 runs to 14 residues. Germline V gene sequence: CDR1 SGHRS, CDR2 YFSETQ. CDR3 region: CASSDSSSYNEQFF. The CDR3 nucleotides are TGCGCCAGCTCCGACTCGAGCTCCTACAATGAGCAGTTCTTC.

The gene calls are TRBV29-1 and TRBJ2-3; 8 bases map to TRBD2. Germline V gives CDR1 SQVTM, CDR2 ANQGSEA. The CDR3 runs to 16 residues. Trimming cost V 3 bases and J 0 bases; bases outside gene matches: 8. CDR3 region: CSVDPFASGSTDTQYF. The CDR3 region has the DNA TGCAGCGTTGACCCTTTCGCTAGCGGGAGCACAGATACGCAGTATTTT.

The rearrangement uses TRBV10-3 and TRBJ2-3; TRBD1 matches at 9 bases. The CDR3 totals 16 residues. Germline CDR1 reads ENHRY; CDR2 reads SYGVKD. The V gene end was trimmed by 2 bases and the J gene end by 1 base; junction bases not matched to a gene: 4. The CDR3, as DNA: TGTGCCATCAGTGAGCCGAGGGACAGGGGCACAGATACGCAGTATTTT. This encodes CAISEPRDRGTDTQYF.

The rearrangement joins TRBV5-1 to TRBJ2-7; a possible D gene is TRBD1 (6 bases). This CDR3 has 14 amino acids. Germline V gives CDR1 SGHRS, CDR2 YFSETQ. Trimming left V 5 bases short and J 3 bases short, with 15 bases between. The CDR3 DNA sequence: TGCGCCAGCAGTCCCCGGGACATCAACTACGAGCAGTACTTC. This encodes CASSPRDINYEQYF.